This T cell receptor (beta chain) is drawn from a study of cytomegalovirus exposure and HLA in healthy donors. Study-wide results and limits: Links to common viral pathogens appeared, in a later analysis, for several of the most significant clusters. Researchers left out some V segments, among them TRBV6-2 and TRBV6-3, as indistinguishable. Across donors, presence/absence analyses took sequencing depth to be roughly uniform.

Primers included in the PCR were 60 Vbeta and 13 Jbeta primers. Libraries were prepared by immunoSEQ multiplex PCR; TCRdb keeps only in-frame clonotypes and omits some of them. The sample lists some 76,000 clones, approximately 81% occurring once. Germline V gene data show CDR1 as SEHNR and CDR2 as FQNEAQ (reference sequence). The CDR3 runs 14 residues. Losses at the gene ends were 4 bases for V and 6 bases for J; bases not matched to a gene: 8. On this clone itself: Its cognate antigen is unknown.

The sequence derives from a middle-aged woman in good health and CMV-seropositive. The material sequenced was PBMCs. This chain uses TRBV7-9 with TRBJ1-1, with 7 bases lining up with TRBD1. Here the CDR3 DNA reads TGTGCCAGCAGCTCGCAGGGGGTATTGGCTGAAGCTTTCTTT. Encoded protein: CASSSQGVLAEAFF.